Described below is a single T cell receptor beta chain sequence and its context. This sample was included in a study of CD8 T cells in Susac syndrome. It was with random hexamers that about 0.45 to 1 ug RNA was reverse transcribed. MiXCR, applied by TCRdb to the immunoSEQ multiplex PCR reads, yields one record per CDR3 protein. The sample includes under 200,000 distinct CDR3 sequences, 94% of them seen just once. V lost 0 bases, J lost 5 bases, and 10 bases lay in between. Germline-derived CDR1 and CDR2 are LGHNA and YSLEER. The CDR3 has 14 amino acids. The V gene is TRBV4-3, the J gene TRBJ2-5; D uncertain. The sample was CD4+ T cells from PBMCs. This TCR was sampled from a human donor with Susac syndrome. DNA for the CDR3: TGCGCCAGCAGCCAAGAGGCAGGACGGGAGACCCAGTACTTC. This codes for CASSQEAGRETQYF.